This T cell receptor beta chain comes out of a study of early stage breast cancer tumors. At the level of the study: Among around 12 ER+/PR+/HER2- tumors, eight were ductal, four lobular.

With V trimmed by 0 bases and J by 5 bases, 10 bases remained unmatched. Germline loops: CDR1 SGHTA, CDR2 FQGNSA. The CDR3 totals 17 residues. Here immunoSEQ multiplex PCR was the method, and the copy in TCRdb shows in-frame clones only, minus some. The repertoire includes 45,000 to 65,000 clones, around 78% of them detected once, and roughly 3% sits in the top ten. The V gene is TRBV7-2, the J gene TRBJ2-3; 8 nucleotides line up with TRBD2. The receptor's source is a person aged 35 to 50 with breast cancer. What was sequenced was blood. In DNA, the CDR3 is TGTGCCAGCAGCTTAGCGATCCAAGCGGGAGCTGAAGATACGCAGTATTTT. Amino acids: CASSLAIQAGAEDTQYF.